Shown below are 20 T cell receptor beta chains from a single sample sequenced in a study of blood T cell repertoires in COVID-19. The protocol was immunoSEQ multiplex PCR, while the TCRdb copy is restricted to in-frame clones and leaves out a portion. There are about 83,000 clones in the sample; 80% to 90% occur only once, and 15% lies in the top ten. The specimen was peripheral blood. All receptors come from a woman aged 80 or over with acute or convalescent COVID-19.

In its sample, this clone was seen once. The genes are TRBV7-2 and TRBJ2-5, with D possibly being TRBD2 (6 bases). This CDR3 comprises 14 residues. Per germline, CDR1 SGHTA and CDR2 FQGNSA. Trimming left V 5 bases short and J 2 bases short, with 12 bases between. The CDR3 loop reads CASSRRDLQETQYF. CDR3 DNA: TGTGCCAGCAGCCGCCGGGACTTACAAGAGACCCAGTACTTC.

The chain uses TRBV4-2 and TRBJ1-4; 7 bases are a match to TRBD1. Per germline, CDR1 LGHNA and CDR2 YNFKEQ. V was clipped by 1 base and J by 5 bases; unmatched bases: 7. The CDR3 is 16 amino acids. As DNA, the CDR3 is TGTGCCAGCAGCCAAGCGAGAGACAGGGTGAATGAAAAACTGTTTTTT. This translates into CASSQARDRVNEKLFF.

The chain has TRBV5-4 and TRBJ1-1, with a weak D call TRBD1 (6 bases). The CDR3 has 14 residues. V lost 1 base, J lost 1 base, and 8 bases lay in between. Germline V gene data show CDR1 as SGHNT and CDR2 as YYREEE (reference sequence). The CDR3 sequence is CASSLWGPNTEAFF. For the CDR3, the DNA is TGTGCCAGCAGCTTGTGGGGGCCGAACACTGAAGCTTTCTTT.

The chain has TRBV18 and TRBJ1-2; 9 positions agree with TRBD1. Germline-derived CDR1 and CDR2 are KGHSH and LQKENI. The CDR3 contains 14 residues. J was trimmed by 2 bases and V by 3 bases; bases with no gene match: 1. This CDR3 is CASSPGQGNYGYTF. The CDR3, as DNA: TGTGCCAGCTCACCCGGACAGGGGAACTATGGCTACACCTTC.

The chain combines TRBV7-9 with TRBJ1-6; possible D gene TRBD1, 6 bases. Trimming removed 6 bases from V and 7 bases from J, with 13 bases in between. Germline V gene lookup returns CDR1 SEHNR and CDR2 FQNEAQ (reference sequence). CDR3 length: 14 amino acids. This chain's CDR3 is CASRSTGPNSPLHF. DNA of the CDR3: TGTGCCAGCAGATCGACAGGCCCAAATTCACCCCTCCACTTT.

This sequence joins TRBV19 and TRBJ2-5; 11 positions match TRBD2. This CDR3 has 16 amino acids. Trimming took 5 bases from V and 4 from J; bases not matched to a gene: 9. CDR1 is LNHDA, CDR2 SQIVND, per germline (reference sequence). CDR3 protein: CASSGRLAGRVETQYF. CDR3 nucleotide sequence: TGTGCCAGTAGTGGCCGACTAGCGGGGAGAGTAGAGACCCAGTACTTC.

This clone was observed once. The CDR3 nucleotides are TGTGCCAGCAGTTGGGCCAGACAGCTCGACGAGCAGTACTTC. Protein product: CASSWARQLDEQYF. This chain joins TRBV6-5 and TRBJ2-7; D is perhaps TRBD1 (5 bases). Germline V lookup: CDR1 MNHEY, CDR2 SVGAGI. CDR3 length equals 14 residues. Trimming removed 4 bases at V and 5 bases at J, with 15 bases between.

The chain recombines TRBV11-3 with TRBJ2-1; D is perhaps TRBD1 (6 bases). The V and J ends lost 6 bases and 0 bases respectively, with 9 bases between them. Germline values: CDR1 SGHNT, CDR2 YENEEA. The length of the CDR3 is 14 residues. CDR3 amino acids: CASRRTDSYNEQFF. The CDR3 nucleotides read TGTGCCAGCAGACGGACAGACTCCTACAATGAGCAGTTCTTC.

This chain links TRBV24-1 with TRBJ2-5; TRBD2 matches at 12 bases. With V trimmed by 4 bases and J by 4 bases, 12 bases remained unmatched. This CDR3 contains 18 residues. CDR1 is KGHDR, CDR2 SFDVKD, per germline. The DNA for the CDR3 is TGTGCCACCAGTGACCCTCGCGCGGCTAGCGGGGGGGGAGAGACCCAGTACTTC. It encodes CATSDPRAASGGGETQYF.

In nucleotides, the CDR3 is TGTGCCAGCAGCCCACAGCGGGCAGGGGGAGCTTTCTTC. It encodes CASSPQRAGGAFF. J is TRBJ2-1 and V is TRBV5-6, with D possibly matching TRBD1 (7 bases). CDR1 is SGHDT, CDR2 YYEEEE, per germline. Trimming stripped 4 bases from V and 16 bases from J, with 21 bases between. The CDR3 sequence is 13 residues long.

The rearrangement links TRBV7-9 to TRBJ1-4, with no clear D. Trimming took 6 bases from V and 8 from J, leaving 16 bases between them. CDR1 and CDR2 (germline): SEHNR, FQNEAQ (reference sequence). The CDR3 runs 14 residues. As DNA, the CDR3 is TGTGCCAGCAGTCCGGGTTACGGGTCGGAAAAACTGTTTTTT. It codes for CASSPGYGSEKLFF.

This clone showed up just once. The chain has TRBV5-4 and TRBJ1-4; possible D gene TRBD1, 5 bases. CDR3 length: 14 residues. Trimming took 4 bases from V and 8 from J, leaving 15 bases between them. CDR1 and CDR2 from the germline V gene are SGHNT and YYREEE (reference sequence). Here the CDR3 DNA reads TGTGCCAGCAGCACCGGGGGGTCGAGCGAAAAACTGTTTTTT. It encodes CASSTGGSSEKLFF.

The chain is built from TRBV6-5 and TRBJ2-7; 11 bases map to TRBD1. From germline, CDR1 is MNHEY and CDR2 SVGAGI. CDR3 length equals 16 residues. The V segment lost 2 bases and the J segment 5 bases; nucleotides outside the gene matches: 8. The CDR3: CASSYDAGTGGNEQYF. CDR3 sequence (DNA): TGTGCCAGCAGTTACGACGCCGGGACAGGGGGAAACGAGCAGTACTTC.

This clone occurred a few times. The chain employs TRBV10-3 and TRBJ1-2; possible D gene TRBD1, 5 bases. Trimming cost V 10 bases and J 6 bases, with 12 bases left between them. Germline lookup yields CDR1 ENHRY and CDR2 SYGVKD. CDR3 length: 11 residues. CDR3 DNA: TGTGCCACCTCACCGGGGGATGGCTACACCTTC. It specifies CATSPGDGYTF.

This chain joins TRBV12-1 and TRBJ2-7; no DNA check was done on the table's D call, TRBD2. TRBV12-1 is an annotated pseudogene. The CDR3 is 14 residues long. CDR3 in amino acids: CASSRRGRNYEQYF. The CDR3, as DNA: TGTGCCAGCTCCCGGAGGGGAAGAAACTACGAGCAGTACTTC.

This clone is a singleton in its sample. The chain has TRBV7-6 and TRBJ2-1; 7 positions match TRBD2. CDR1 and CDR2 from the germline V gene are SGHVS and FNYEAQ. With V trimmed by 5 bases and J by 0 bases, 4 bases remained unmatched. The CDR3 length is 15 residues. CDR3 sequence reads: CASSERDLSYNEQFF. The CDR3 nucleotides are TGTGCCAGCAGCGAGCGGGATCTCTCCTACAATGAGCAGTTCTTC.

The chain recombines TRBV11-3 with TRBJ2-7; 7 positions match TRBD1. V lost 1 base and J lost 2; bases outside the gene matches: 14. Germline lookup yields CDR1 SGHNT and CDR2 YENEEA. The CDR3 loop spans 18 amino acids. The DNA for the CDR3 is TGTGCCAGCAGCTTAGTGGGCCCTCGGGACAGTGCGACCTACGAGCAGTACTTC. The encoded protein is CASSLVGPRDSATYEQYF.

V usage is TRBV20-1 and J usage is TRBJ2-5; unclear D gene. V lost 6 bases and J 0 bases, leaving 5 bases between the germline ends. The CDR3 runs to 11 residues. The germline CDR1 and CDR2 sequences are DFQATT and SNEGSKA (reference sequence). The DNA for the CDR3 is TGCAGTGCAAACTACCAAGAGACCCAGTACTTC. Translated: CSANYQETQYF.

The chain joins TRBV3-1 (or the pseudogene TRBV3-2) to TRBJ2-5, with D uncertain. This CDR3 comprises 14 residues. Germline CDR1 reads LGHDT; CDR2 reads YNNKEL (reference sequence). V shed 1 base and J shed 4 bases, with 10 bases lying between them. The CDR3 protein is CASSQVPVRETQYF. As DNA, the CDR3 is TGTGCCAGCAGCCAAGTCCCGGTTCGAGAGACCCAGTACTTC.

This chain uses TRBV10-3 with TRBJ2-3; 9 bases are shared with TRBD2. This CDR3 is 15 amino acids long. Losses at the gene ends were 7 bases for V and 0 bases for J; bases not matched to a gene: 5. Germline V gene data show CDR1 as ENHRY and CDR2 as SYGVKD. The CDR3 loop is CAITQAGGSTDTQYF. The CDR3 DNA reads as TGTGCCATCACCCAAGCGGGGGGCAGCACAGATACGCAGTATTTT.